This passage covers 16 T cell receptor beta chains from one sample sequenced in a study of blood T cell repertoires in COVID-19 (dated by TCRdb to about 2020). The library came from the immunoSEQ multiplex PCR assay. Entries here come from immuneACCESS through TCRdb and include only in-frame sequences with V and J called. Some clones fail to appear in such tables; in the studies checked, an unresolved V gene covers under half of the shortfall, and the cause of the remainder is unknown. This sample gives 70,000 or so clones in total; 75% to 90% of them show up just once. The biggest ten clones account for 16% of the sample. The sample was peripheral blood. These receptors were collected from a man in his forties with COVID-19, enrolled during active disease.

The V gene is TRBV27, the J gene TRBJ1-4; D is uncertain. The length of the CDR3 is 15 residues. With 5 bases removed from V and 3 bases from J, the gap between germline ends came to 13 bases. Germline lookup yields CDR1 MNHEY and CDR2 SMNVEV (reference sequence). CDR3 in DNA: TGTGCCAGCAGTCTGCAAGGACTGGCTAATGAAAAACTGTTTTTT. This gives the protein CASSLQGLANEKLFF. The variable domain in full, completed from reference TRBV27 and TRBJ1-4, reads EAQVTQNPRYLITVTGKKLTVTCSQNMNHEYMSWYRQDPGLGLRQIYYSMNVEVTDKGDVPEGYKVSRKEKRNFPLILESPSPNQTSLYFCASSLQGLANEKLFFGSGTQLSVL.

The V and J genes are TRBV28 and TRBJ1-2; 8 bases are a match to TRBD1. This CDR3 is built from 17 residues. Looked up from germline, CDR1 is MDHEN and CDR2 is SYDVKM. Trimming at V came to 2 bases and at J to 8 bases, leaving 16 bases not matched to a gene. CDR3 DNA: TGTGCCAGCAGTTTAGTGGGCAGGGGGCGAAGAGGCGAGGGCTACACCTTC. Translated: CASSLVGRGRRGEGYTF.

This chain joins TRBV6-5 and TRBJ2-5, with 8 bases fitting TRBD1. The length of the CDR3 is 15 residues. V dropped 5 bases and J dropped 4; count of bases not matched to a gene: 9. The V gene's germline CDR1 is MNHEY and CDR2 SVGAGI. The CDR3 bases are TGTGCCAGCAGTAGGGACAGGTTGGGAGGAGAGACCCAGTACTTC. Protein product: CASSRDRLGGETQYF.

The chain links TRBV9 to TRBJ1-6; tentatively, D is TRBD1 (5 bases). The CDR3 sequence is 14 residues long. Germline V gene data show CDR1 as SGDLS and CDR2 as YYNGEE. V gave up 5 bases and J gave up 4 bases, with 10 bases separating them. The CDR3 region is CASRGVRYNSPLHF. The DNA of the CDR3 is TGTGCCAGCAGAGGGGTGCGGTATAATTCACCCCTCCACTTT.

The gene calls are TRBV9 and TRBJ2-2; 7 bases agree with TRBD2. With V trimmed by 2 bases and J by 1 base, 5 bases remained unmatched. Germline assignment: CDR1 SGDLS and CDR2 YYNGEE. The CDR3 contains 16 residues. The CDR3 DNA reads TGTGCCAGCAGCGTGTCGGAGCGGGGGAACACCGGGGAGCTGTTTTTT. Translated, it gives CASSVSERGNTGELFF.

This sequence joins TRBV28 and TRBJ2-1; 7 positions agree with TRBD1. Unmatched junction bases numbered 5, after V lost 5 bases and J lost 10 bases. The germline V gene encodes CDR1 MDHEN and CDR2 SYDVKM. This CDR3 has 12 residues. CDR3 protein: CASSGRDSEQFF. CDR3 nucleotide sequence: TGTGCCAGCAGTGGCCGGGACAGCGAGCAGTTCTTC.

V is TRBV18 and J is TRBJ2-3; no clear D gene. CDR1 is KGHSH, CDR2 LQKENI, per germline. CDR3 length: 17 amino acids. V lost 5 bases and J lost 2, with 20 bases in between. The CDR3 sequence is CASSSLGSSLLTDTQYF. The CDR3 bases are TGTGCCAGCTCATCCCTGGGTAGCAGCCTTCTCACAGATACGCAGTATTTT. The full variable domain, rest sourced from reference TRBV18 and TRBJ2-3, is NAGVMQNPRHLVRRRGQEARLRCSPMKGHSHVYWYRQLPEEGLKFMVYLQKENIIDESGMPKERFSAEFPKEGPSILRIQQVVRGDSAAYFCASSSLGSSLLTDTQYFGPGTRLTVL.

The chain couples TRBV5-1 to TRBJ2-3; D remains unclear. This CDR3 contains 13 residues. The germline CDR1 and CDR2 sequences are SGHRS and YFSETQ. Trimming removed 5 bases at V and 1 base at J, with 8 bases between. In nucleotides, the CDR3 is TGCGCCAGCAGTGACTCACGCACAGATACGCAGTATTTT. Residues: CASSDSRTDTQYF.

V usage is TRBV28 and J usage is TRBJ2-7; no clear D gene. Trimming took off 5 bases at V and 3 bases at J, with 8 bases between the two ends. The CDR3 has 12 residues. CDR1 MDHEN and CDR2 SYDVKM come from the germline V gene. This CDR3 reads CASSTQFYEQYF. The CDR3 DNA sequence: TGTGCCAGCAGTACACAGTTCTACGAGCAGTACTTC.

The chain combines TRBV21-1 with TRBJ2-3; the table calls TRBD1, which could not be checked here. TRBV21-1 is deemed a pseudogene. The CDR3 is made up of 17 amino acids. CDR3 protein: CASSKGHRQGVTDTQYF. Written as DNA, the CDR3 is TGTGCCAGCAGCAAAGGGCACCGACAGGGGGTCACAGATACGCAGTATTTT.

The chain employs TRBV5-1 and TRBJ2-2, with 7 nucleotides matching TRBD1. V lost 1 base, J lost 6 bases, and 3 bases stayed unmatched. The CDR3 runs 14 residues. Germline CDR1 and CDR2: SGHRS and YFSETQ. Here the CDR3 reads CASSLIQGPGELFF. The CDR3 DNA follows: TGCGCCAGCAGCTTGATACAGGGGCCCGGGGAGCTGTTTTTT.

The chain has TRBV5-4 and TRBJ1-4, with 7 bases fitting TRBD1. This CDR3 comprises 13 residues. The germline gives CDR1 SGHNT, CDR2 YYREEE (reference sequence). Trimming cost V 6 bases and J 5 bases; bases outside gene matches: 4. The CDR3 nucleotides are TGTGCCAGCAAGGGACAGAACAATGAAAAACTGTTTTTT. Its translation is CASKGQNNEKLFF. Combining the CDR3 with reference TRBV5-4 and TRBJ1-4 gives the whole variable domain ETGVTQSPTHLIKTRGQQVTLRCSSQSGHNTVSWYQQALGQGPQFIFQYYREEENGRGNFPPRFSGLQFPNYSSELNVNALELDDSALYLCASKGQNNEKLFFGSGTQLSVL.

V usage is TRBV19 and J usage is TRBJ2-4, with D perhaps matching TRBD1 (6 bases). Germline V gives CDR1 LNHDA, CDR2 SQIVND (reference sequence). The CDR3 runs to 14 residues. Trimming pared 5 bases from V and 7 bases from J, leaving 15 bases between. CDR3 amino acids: CASSSRQGWNIQYF. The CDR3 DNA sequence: TGTGCCAGTAGTTCAAGGCAGGGGTGGAACATTCAGTACTTC.

This CDR3 reads CASSGRLPDQPQHF. CDR3 bases: TGTGCCAGCAGTGGCAGGCTTCCAGATCAGCCCCAGCATTTT. The chain employs TRBV27 and TRBJ1-5; D not certain. CDR1 MNHEY and CDR2 SMNVEV come from the germline V gene (reference sequence). V lost 5 bases and J lost 5, with 13 bases in between. The CDR3 has 14 residues.

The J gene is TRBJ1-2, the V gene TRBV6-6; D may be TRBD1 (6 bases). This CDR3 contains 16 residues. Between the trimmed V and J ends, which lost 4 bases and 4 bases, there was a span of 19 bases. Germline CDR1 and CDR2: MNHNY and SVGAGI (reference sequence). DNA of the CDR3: TGTGCCAGCAGTTCCGGACAGACCGAGGGCTCCTATGGCTACACCTTC. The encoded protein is CASSSGQTEGSYGYTF.

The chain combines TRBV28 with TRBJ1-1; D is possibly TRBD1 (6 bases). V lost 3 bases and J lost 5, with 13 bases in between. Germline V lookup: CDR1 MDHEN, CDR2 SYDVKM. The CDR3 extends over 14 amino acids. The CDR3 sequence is CASSFPRGGTEAFF. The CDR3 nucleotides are TGTGCCAGCAGTTTCCCCAGGGGAGGGACTGAAGCTTTCTTT.